These 2 T cell receptor beta chains originate from one sample sequenced in a study of human T cells and chemical hapten exposure. Time point denoted: pre-sensitization, week 0. As for treatment: therapeutic diphenylcyclopropenone sensitization with weekly scalp DPC. TCRdb processed the RACE reads anew with MiXCR; each CDR3 protein has one entry. The sample yields 150,000 to 200,000 distinct CDR3 sequences, under 35% seen once. The source was whole blood, collected in connection with sensitization to the hapten diphenylcyclopropenone (DPC). The receptors originated from a woman younger than 45 with alopecia areata. Some clones in this sample may be carry-over from other donors' samples.

This clonotype came up a few times. The rearrangement joins TRBV7-2 to TRBJ1-1, with TRBD1 as a possible D gene (6 bases). The CDR3 loop spans 12 amino acids. With 2 bases removed from V and 11 bases from J, the gap between germline ends came to 12 bases. Germline CDR1 reads SGHTA; CDR2 reads FQGNSA. This CDR3 reads CASSLRRRGAFF. CDR3 nucleotides: TGTGCCAGCAGCTTACGTCGAAGGGGGGCTTTCTTT.

The table lists this clonotype with a few counts. This chain joins TRBV4-3 and TRBJ2-2, with D possibly called TRBD1 or TRBD2 (5 bases each). CDR1 is LGHNA and CDR2 is YSLEER in the germline V gene. V was pared by 0 bases and J by 0 bases, with 14 bases between. This CDR3 contains 18 residues. The CDR3 loop reads CASSQEGPGRANTGELFF. For the CDR3, the DNA is TGCGCCAGCAGCCAAGAGGGACCTGGACGGGCGAACACCGGGGAGCTGTTTTTT.